This TCR beta chain comes out of a study of CD8 T cells in Susac syndrome. An amount of RNA that ranged from roughly 0.45 to 1 ug was reverse transcribed with random hexamers. TCRdb re-analysed the immunoSEQ multiplex PCR reads in MiXCR, keeping a single row per CDR3 protein. The sample comprises roughly 190,000 distinct CDR3 sequences, roughly 90% of which are singletons, and approximately 0.09% rests with the top ten. Whole-study findings and limits: Repertoires of Susac syndrome CD4+ T cells lacked clonal expansion.

Comment on this clonotype: Its antigen is undetermined.

The CDR3 is made up of 14 amino acids. Germline trimming cut 2 bases from V and 6 bases from J; bases unmatched to any gene: 4. In germline, CDR1 is DFQATT, CDR2 SNEGSKA (reference sequence). The sequenced sample consisted of CD4+ T cells from PBMCs. This clonotype was sampled from a human donor with Susac syndrome. The chain carries TRBV20-1 and TRBJ2-1; 10 positions match TRBD2. CDR3 protein: CSARHSGGANEQFF. In DNA, the CDR3 is TGCAGTGCTAGACACAGCGGGGGGGCCAATGAGCAGTTCTTC.